This paragraph reports one T cell receptor (beta chain). The antigen is undetermined. PCR used 60 Vbeta primers and 13 Jbeta primers. The data were produced by immunoSEQ multiplex PCR, yet TCRdb's version contains in-frame clones alone and is incomplete. The table shows over 150,000 clones, with about three quarters occurring only once. This sample was taken from a study of cytomegalovirus exposure and HLA in healthy donors. Findings and limits, study-wide: It was shown in a later analysis that HLA-associated TCR beta chains were more clonally expanded than other, equally common chains. Specificity of a few CMV-associated chains for CMV antigens was verified in vitro. Cytomegalovirus-associated TCR beta chains were listed, numbering under 200.

The TCR sequence derives from a woman aged 25 to 39 in good health and CMV-seronegative. Sequenced: PBMCs.

In nucleotides, the CDR3 is TGCGCCAGCAGCCAAGAGGGACAGGGAAGTAATTCACCCCTCCACTTT. This translates into CASSQEGQGSNSPLHF. This sequence joins TRBV4-1 and TRBJ1-6, with 9 bases matching TRBD1. CDR3 length: 16 residues. V lost 0 bases to trimming and J lost 6 bases; unmatched junction nucleotides: 3. Germline V lookup: CDR1 MGHRA, CDR2 YSYEKL.